Following are 26 T cell receptor beta chains from one sample sequenced in a study of shared clonotypes between healthy human individuals. Selected positively for CCR7 and CD45RO-negative, naive CD8 cells excluded terminally differentiated effector memory CD45RA+ cells. Repertoires were generated with immunoSEQ multiplex PCR, while TCRdb's copy carries only in-frame clones and drops some. The sample has 2 million or so clones; 85% to 95% are singletons. The sequencing sample was made of naive CD8+ T cells sorted from blood. These receptors were taken from a man younger than 30 in good health.

The genes are TRBV19 and TRBJ1-2; weak D call: TRBD1 (5 bases). This CDR3 contains 16 residues. Per the germline V gene, CDR1 is LNHDA and CDR2 is SQIVND (reference sequence). The V end was cut by 3 bases, the J end by 2 bases, with 16 bases between. The CDR3 DNA reads TGTGCCAGTAGTATCCCCGTGTGGAAGGGGAACTATGGCTACACCTTC. As protein: CASSIPVWKGNYGYTF.

V is TRBV6-5 and J is TRBJ1-2; tentatively, D is TRBD1 (5 bases). V shed 0 bases and J shed 8 bases, with 16 bases lying between them. This CDR3 has 15 residues. Germline loops: CDR1 MNHEY, CDR2 SVGAGI. The CDR3 reads CASSYSGLPEGGYTF. The CDR3 DNA reads as TGTGCCAGCAGTTACTCGGGGCTCCCCGAGGGGGGCTACACCTTC.

The genes are TRBV27 and TRBJ2-5; D not resolved. V shed 2 bases and J shed 0 bases, with 10 bases lying between them. The CDR3 extends over 15 amino acids. Germline V CDR1 and CDR2: MNHEY, SMNVEV (reference sequence). The CDR3 DNA is TGTGCCAGCAGTTTAGCTACACCTCACCAAGAGACCCAGTACTTC. It codes for CASSLATPHQETQYF.

The chain carries TRBV28 and TRBJ2-1; TRBD2 aligns across 11 bases. Per germline, CDR1 MDHEN and CDR2 SYDVKM. Trimming cost V 4 bases and J 0 bases; bases outside gene matches: 11. The CDR3 length is 19 residues. The CDR3 DNA reads as TGTGCCAGCAGTTCCTTGACTAGCGGGGAGGTAGACTCCTACAATGAGCAGTTCTTC. It is translated as CASSSLTSGEVDSYNEQFF.

The chain has TRBV13 and TRBJ2-5; no clear D gene. This CDR3 region has 12 residues. CDR1 PRHDT and CDR2 FYEKMQ come from the germline V gene (reference sequence). V lost 5 bases, J lost 5 bases, and 9 bases lay in between. In DNA, the CDR3 is TGTGCCAGCAGCCACGGGCCGGAGACCCAGTACTTC. Amino acids: CASSHGPETQYF.

This clone was detected only once. This sequence joins TRBV4-3 and TRBJ2-5; TRBD1 might be the D (5 bases). Per the germline V gene, CDR1 is LGHNA and CDR2 is YSLEER. The CDR3 covers 15 residues. Deletions cut 5 bases from V and 1 base from J, with 14 bases between. CDR3 in amino acids: CASSERQGAQETQYF. DNA for the CDR3: TGCGCCAGCAGCGAGCGCCAAGGGGCCCAAGAGACCCAGTACTTC.

The chain recombines TRBV5-4 with TRBJ2-2; 8 bases are a match to TRBD1. The CDR3 has 18 amino acids. Germline lookup yields CDR1 SGHNT and CDR2 YYREEE (reference sequence). The trim removed 2 bases at V and 6 bases at J, leaving 15 bases unmatched. For the CDR3, the DNA is TGTGCCAGCAGCTTAGGACAGGGTACTGATCCGATAGCCGGGGAGCTGTTTTTT. Amino acid sequence: CASSLGQGTDPIAGELFF. Using reference TRBV5-4 and TRBJ2-2 for the parts outside the CDR3, the full variable domain is ETGVTQSPTHLIKTRGQQVTLRCSSQSGHNTVSWYQQALGQGPQFIFQYYREEENGRGNFPPRFSGLQFPNYSSELNVNALELDDSALYLCASSLGQGTDPIAGELFFGEGSRLTVL.

The sample holds one count of this clone. The chain has TRBV27 and TRBJ2-7; no clear D gene. This CDR3 is 16 amino acids long. V lost 5 bases, J lost 0 bases, and 17 bases lay in between. Per germline, CDR1 MNHEY and CDR2 SMNVEV (reference sequence). This CDR3 reads CASSPSVGLFSYEQYF. In nucleotides, the CDR3 is TGTGCCAGCAGTCCGTCCGTGGGCCTCTTCTCCTACGAGCAGTACTTC.

CDR3 protein: CASRPLQGSGNSPLHF. CDR3 nucleotides: TGTGCCAGCAGGCCCCTCCAGGGTTCTGGTAATTCACCCCTCCACTTT. V is TRBV7-9 and J is TRBJ1-6; D might be TRBD1 (5 bases). The CDR3 extends over 16 amino acids. The V end was cut by 6 bases, the J end by 6 bases, with 18 bases between. The germline CDR1 and CDR2 sequences are SEHNR and FQNEAQ (reference sequence).

V usage is TRBV7-9 and J usage is TRBJ2-3; 8 bases agree with TRBD2. V gave up 8 bases and J gave up 3 bases; unmatched junction bases: 13. The germline CDR1 and CDR2 sequences are SEHNR and FQNEAQ (reference sequence). The length of the CDR3 is 16 residues. This CDR3 is CASLLGGGGMTDTQYF. The CDR3, as DNA: TGTGCCAGCCTCCTAGGTGGCGGGGGGATGACAGATACGCAGTATTTT.

Worth noting for this clone: The same CDR3 also results from other DNA sequences found in this sample. V usage is TRBV5-4 and J usage is TRBJ2-7, with 7 bases that match TRBD2. The germline V gene has CDR1 SGHNT and CDR2 YYREEE (reference sequence). The CDR3 runs to 13 residues. V shed 0 bases, J shed 7 bases, and the junction held 4 bases outside the gene matches. CDR3 bases: TGTGCCAGCAGCTTGGGTCCGGGGGGAGAGCAGTACTTC. Its protein product is CASSLGPGGEQYF. The full variable domain, its missing parts supplied by reference TRBV5-4 and TRBJ2-7, is ETGVTQSPTHLIKTRGQQVTLRCSSQSGHNTVSWYQQALGQGPQFIFQYYREEENGRGNFPPRFSGLQFPNYSSELNVNALELDDSALYLCASSLGPGGEQYFGPGTRLTVT.

This sequence joins TRBV2 and TRBJ2-7; D possibly corresponds to TRBD2 (6 bases). The length of the CDR3 is 15 residues. Germline loops: CDR1 SNHLY, CDR2 FYNNEI. V was clipped by 2 bases and J by 3 bases, with 14 bases between them. For the CDR3, the DNA is TGTGCCAGCAGTGAAAGGGCGGAGGGGCTCTACGAGCAGTACTTC. This sequence encodes CASSERAEGLYEQYF.

The rearrangement joins TRBV2 to TRBJ2-2; D unresolved. Per germline, CDR1 SNHLY and CDR2 FYNNEI. Between the trimmed V and J ends, which lost 11 bases and 2 bases, there was a span of 21 bases. The CDR3 consists of 16 residues. CDR3 sequence: CALNRLDQTNTGELFF. As DNA, the CDR3 is TGTGCCCTCAACCGATTGGACCAGACTAACACCGGGGAGCTGTTTTTT.

V and J are TRBV5-1 and TRBJ2-7; tentative D call: TRBD2 (6 bases). The CDR3 has 13 amino acids. Germline CDR1 is SGHRS and CDR2 is YFSETQ. Trimming removed 3 bases at V and 3 bases at J, with 10 bases between. The CDR3 sequence is CASSWEANYEQYF. In nucleotides, the CDR3 is TGCGCCAGCAGCTGGGAGGCCAACTACGAGCAGTACTTC.

Comment on this clone: Other nucleotide sequences in the sample specify the same CDR3. The chain has TRBV9 and TRBJ1-3; D is unclear. Germline-derived CDR1 and CDR2 are SGDLS and YYNGEE. Deletions cut 1 base from V and 2 bases from J, with 1 base between. The CDR3 consists of 12 residues. The CDR3 spells CASSVPGNTIYF. In nucleotides, the CDR3 is TGTGCCAGCAGCGTACCTGGAAACACCATATATTTT.

The J gene is TRBJ2-3, the V gene TRBV9, with a tentative D call TRBD2 (6 bases). V lost 1 base to trimming and J lost 4 bases, with 13 bases between them. The germline CDR1 and CDR2 sequences are SGDLS and YYNGEE. The CDR3 spans 15 residues. In nucleotides, the CDR3 is TGTGCCAGCAGCGTATACGGTGGGGGGTCAGATACGCAGTATTTT. Encoded protein: CASSVYGGGSDTQYF.

V usage is TRBV4-1 and J usage is TRBJ2-3; D is perhaps TRBD2 (7 bases). V gave up 1 base and J gave up 4 bases, with 15 bases separating them. This CDR3 contains 16 residues. Germline assignment: CDR1 MGHRA and CDR2 YSYEKL. This chain's CDR3 is CASSQVGARGADTQYF. For the CDR3, the DNA is TGCGCCAGCAGCCAAGTGGGGGCTCGGGGGGCAGATACGCAGTATTTT.

The chain is built from TRBV6-7 and TRBJ1-2; no firm D call. TRBV6-7 belongs to the ORF category, with a function that is uncertain. Trimming took off 6 bases at V and 5 bases at J, with 4 bases between the two ends. The length of the CDR3 is 10 residues. CDR3 amino acids: CASRIYGYTF. The CDR3 DNA is TGTGCCAGCAGGATTTATGGCTACACCTTC.

V and J are TRBV25-1 and TRBJ2-3; D remains unclear. From germline, CDR1 is MGHDK and CDR2 SYGVNS. The CDR3 covers 15 residues. Trimming took 7 bases from V and 0 from J, leaving 14 bases between them. The CDR3 is CASKSAVDSTDTQYF. The CDR3 DNA reads TGTGCCAGCAAATCTGCGGTGGATAGCACAGATACGCAGTATTTT.

The chain links TRBV30 to TRBJ1-1; D not resolved. The CDR3 is made up of 10 amino acids. Between the trimmed V and J ends, which lost 2 bases and 7 bases, there was a span of 5 bases. CDR1 is GTSNPN, CDR2 SVGIG, per germline (reference sequence). The chain's CDR3 is CAWSSLEAFF. As DNA, the CDR3 is TGTGCCTGGAGTTCGCTTGAAGCTTTCTTT.

This chain connects TRBV9 to TRBJ2-1; 11 positions match TRBD2. Germline CDR1 SGDLS, CDR2 YYNGEE. The CDR3 is 17 amino acids. V was clipped by 4 bases and J by 4 bases; unmatched bases: 10. The CDR3 DNA sequence: TGTGCCAGCAGCCCCAATTGGTTAGCGGGGGGGTACAATGAGCAGTTCTTC. Translated, it gives CASSPNWLAGGYNEQFF.

The J gene is TRBJ1-5, the V gene TRBV5-6; the D gene is possibly TRBD1 (5 bases). Germline V CDR1 and CDR2: SGHDT, YYEEEE. V was trimmed by 4 bases and J by 4 bases, leaving 12 bases between them. The CDR3 covers 14 residues. CDR3 DNA: TGTGCCAGCAGCGAGGGGCTAGGTAATCAGCCCCAGCATTTT. Its protein is CASSEGLGNQPQHF.

To note about this clone: One end of the junction is discordant with germline, which a read error may explain. Different DNA sequences within this sample yield the same CDR3. The rearrangement joins TRBV7-7 to TRBJ2-7; tentatively, D is TRBD2 (5 bases). This CDR3 has 13 amino acids. The germline CDR1 and CDR2 sequences are SSHAT and FNYEAQ (reference sequence). Here the CDR3 reads CASSGGPSYEQYF. In DNA, the CDR3 is TGTGCTAGCAGCGGCGGGCCTTCCTACGAGCAGTACTTC.

This chain links TRBV2 with TRBJ2-5; 9 nucleotides align to TRBD2. With V trimmed by 2 bases and J by 5 bases, 12 bases remained unmatched. The CDR3 sequence is 17 residues long. Germline CDR1 SNHLY, CDR2 FYNNEI. DNA of the CDR3: TGTGCCAGCAGTGAATGGGGCGTGCGGGGGGGCCGGGAGACCCAGTACTTC. Its translation is CASSEWGVRGGRETQYF.

V is TRBV6-5 and J is TRBJ2-2, with unresolved D. This CDR3 has 15 amino acids. Germline V lookup: CDR1 MNHEY, CDR2 SVGAGI. V dropped 1 base and J dropped 4 bases, with 10 bases sitting between them. CDR3 nucleotides: TGTGCCAGCAGTTACTTAGATAGCAGCACCGGGGAGCTGTTTTTT. This translates into CASSYLDSSTGELFF.

The V call is TRBV4-1, the J call TRBJ2-7; 7 nucleotides agree with TRBD1. This CDR3 is 15 amino acids long. The germline CDR1 and CDR2 sequences are MGHRA and YSYEKL. Unmatched junction bases numbered 10, after V lost 4 bases and J lost 4 bases. The CDR3 region has the DNA TGCGCCAGCAGCCCAACAATCGACAGGGCGTACGAGCAGTACTTC. It encodes CASSPTIDRAYEQYF.